The 25 T cell receptor beta chains listed next were all sequenced from one sample in a study of T cell clonality in common variable immunodeficiency. Data came from immunoSEQ multiplex PCR; TCRdb stores just in-frame clones and leaves some out. The sample holds about 37,000 clones, and no clone turns up only once. The sample taken for sequencing was peripheral blood mononuclear cells. Receptor source: a person aged 18-69 years in good health.

This clone has a count of ten or more. The DNA ends 3 residues before the CDR3 does, and the rest of the CDR3 is filled in from the germline J gene. V is TRBV13 and J is TRBJ2-7, with 11 nucleotides matching TRBD2. The CDR3 loop spans 17 amino acids. Unmatched junction bases numbered 10, after V lost 5 bases and J lost 1 base. Germline CDR1 PRHDT, CDR2 FYEKMQ (reference sequence). Incomplete CDR3 DNA: TGTGCCAGCAGCAAGAAACAACTAGCGGGAGTGTCCTACGAG. It yields the protein CASSKKQLAGVSYE. The whole CDR3 protein reads CASSKKQLAGVSYEQYF.

This clone was seen more than once but under ten times. The DNA read from the CDR3 is TGTGCCTGGAGTGAGGGGGCTTGGCGCAATCAGCCC. Translation: CAWSEGAWRNQP. The CDR3 in full is CAWSEGAWRNQPQHF. The chain carries TRBV30 and TRBJ1-5, with TRBD1 matching 7 bases. From the germline J gene comes the end of the CDR3, since the read stops 3 residues before it. From germline, CDR1 is GTSNPN and CDR2 SVGIG (reference sequence). The V gene end was trimmed by 1 base and the J gene end by 2 bases; junction bases not matched to a gene: 5. This CDR3 spans 15 amino acids. The entire variable domain, with the rest obtained from reference TRBV30 and TRBJ1-5, is as follows: SQTIHQWPATLVQPVGSPLSLECTVEGTSNPNLYWYRQAAGRGLQLLFYSVGIGQISSEVPQNLSASRPQDRQFILSSKKLLLSDSGFYLCAWSEGAWRNQPQHFGDGTRLSIL.

This clone has at least ten counts. The sequence runs out 3 residues before the end of the CDR3; the remainder is reconstructed from the germline J gene. The chain links TRBV5-1 to TRBJ1-2; 7 bases are shared with TRBD1. CDR1 SGHRS and CDR2 YFSETQ come from the germline V gene. The CDR3 is 13 amino acids. Trimming took 3 bases from V and 4 from J; bases not matched to a gene: 3. This chain's CDR3 is CASSWDSIYGYTF. The CDR3 DNA, read in part, is TGCGCCAGCAGCTGGGACAGCATCTATGGC.

This clone was found many times. The read falls 3 residues short of the CDR3 end, and the missing part is taken from the germline J gene. The rearrangement joins TRBV11-2 to TRBJ2-7; D call uncertain. Trimming cost V 5 bases and J 4 bases, with 3 bases left between them. CDR3 length equals 10 residues. In germline, CDR1 is SGHAT, CDR2 FQNNGV. Incomplete CDR3 DNA: TGTGCCAGCAGCCATTACGAG. This sequence encodes CASSHYE. The whole CDR3 reads CASSHYEQYF.

This clone was recorded many times. The read ends 3 residues early relative to the CDR3; the germline J gene fills the gap. The V and J genes are TRBV18 and TRBJ2-7; weak D call: TRBD1 (6 bases). The germline gives CDR1 KGHSH, CDR2 LQKENI. The CDR3 totals 13 residues. Trimming shortened V by 2 bases and J by 5 bases, and 10 bases separated the two germline ends. CDR3 DNA (partial): TGTGCCAGCTCACCAATGAGACAGGACGAG. Its protein product is CASSPMRQDE. In full, the CDR3 reads CASSPMRQDEQYF.

This clone came up many times. The read finishes 3 residues shy of the CDR3 end, and the germline J gene is used to complete it. The chain has TRBV7-2 and TRBJ2-7, with unresolved D. V gave up 4 bases and J gave up 1 base, with 8 bases separating them. The CDR3 consists of 13 residues. The germline CDR1 and CDR2 sequences are SGHTA and FQGNSA. CDR3: CASSSTSSYEQYF. The part of the CDR3 DNA that was read is TGTGCCAGCAGCTCAACTTCTTCCTACGAG.

The table lists this clone with many counts. The observed sequence ends 3 residues before the CDR3 terminus, with the missing tail filled in from the germline J gene. The V and J genes are TRBV19 and TRBJ2-1; tentative D call: TRBD1 (5 bases). CDR1 and CDR2 from the germline V gene are LNHDA and SQIVND (reference sequence). The V end lost 5 bases, the J end lost 2 bases, and 13 bases lay between the germline ends. The CDR3 runs 15 residues. Incomplete CDR3 DNA: TGTGCCAGTAGTCGGCAGGGCCATACCTACAATGAG. Translation: CASSRQGHTYNE. The entire CDR3 is CASSRQGHTYNEQFF.

This clone occurred many times. Read data end 3 residues before the CDR3 end; the end is taken from the germline J gene. The chain recombines TRBV11-2 with TRBJ1-1, with 7 bases that match TRBD1. Germline loops: CDR1 SGHAT, CDR2 FQNNGV. This CDR3 region has 13 residues. Trimming at V came to 6 bases and at J to 3 bases, leaving 4 bases not matched to a gene. The CDR3 loop reads CASRKGADTEAFF. The CDR3 bases that were read are TGTGCCAGCAGAAAGGGGGCGGACACTGAA. Together with reference TRBV11-2 and TRBJ1-1, the CDR3 gives the full variable domain: EAGVAQSPRYKIIEKRQSVAFWCNPISGHATLYWYQQILGQGPKLLIQFQNNGVVDDSQLPKDRFSAERLKGVDSTLKIQPAKLEDSAVYLCASRKGADTEAFFGQGTRLTVV.

Points on this clone: The DNA ends 3 residues before the CDR3 does, and the rest of the CDR3 is filled in from the germline J gene. The V call is TRBV5-4, the J call TRBJ2-5; possibly TRBD1 for D (5 bases). The CDR3 is 14 amino acids. V was shortened by 4 bases and J by 5 bases, with 15 bases between the two germline ends. Germline V lookup: CDR1 SGHNT, CDR2 YYREEE (reference sequence). CDR3 residues: CASSPSGSRETQYF. The covered CDR3 bases are TGTGCCAGCAGCCCTTCAGGGTCCCGGGAGACC.

This clone has only a few counts. Coverage ceases 3 residues before the CDR3 finishes, and the germline J gene fills in the end. The rearrangement joins TRBV20-1 to TRBJ1-2, with D perhaps matching TRBD1 (6 bases). CDR1 DFQATT and CDR2 SNEGSKA come from the germline V gene (reference sequence). The CDR3 runs to 15 residues. The CDR3 protein is CSARPSTGTNNDYTF. The CDR3 DNA, read in part, is TGCAGTGCTAGACCCTCGACCGGGACAAACAATGAC.

This clone was detected ten times or more. The CDR3 spells CASRGTVLNTEAFF. Partial CDR3 DNA: TGCGCCAGCCGAGGGACAGTCTTGAACACTGAA. The chain carries TRBV5-1 and TRBJ1-1; 7 bases fit TRBD1. Read data end 3 residues before the CDR3 end; the end is taken from the germline J gene. V lost 7 bases, J lost 0 bases, and 6 bases stayed unmatched. This CDR3 is built from 14 residues. The germline gives CDR1 SGHRS, CDR2 YFSETQ. The full variable domain, rest sourced from reference TRBV5-1 and TRBJ1-1, is KAGVTQTPRYLIKTRGQQVTLSCSPISGHRSVSWYQQTPGQGLQFLFEYFSETQRNKGNFPGRFSGRQFSNSRSEMNVSTLELGDSALYLCASRGTVLNTEAFFGQGTRLTVV.

This clone was detected many times. The read terminates 3 residues ahead of where the CDR3 ends, so the germline J gene completes it. The chain uses TRBV5-1 and TRBJ2-2; tentative D call: TRBD1 (6 bases). CDR1 SGHRS and CDR2 YFSETQ come from the germline V gene. This CDR3 is built from 15 residues. V was trimmed by 6 bases and J by 7 bases, leaving 19 bases between them. This CDR3 reads CASNPEAGANGELFF. The DNA read from the CDR3 is TGCGCCAGCAACCCAGAGGCAGGGGCCAACGGGGAG.

This clone appeared many times. The read comes to an end 3 residues before the CDR3 does, leaving the germline J gene to fill in the end. The genes are TRBV18 and TRBJ2-5, with D unclear. Germline CDR1 is KGHSH and CDR2 is LQKENI. V was clipped by 3 bases and J by 5 bases, with 7 bases between them. CDR3 length: 12 amino acids. The sequenced part of the CDR3 DNA is TGTGCCAGCTCACCTTCGCGGGAGACC. Its protein is CASSPSRET. The entire CDR3 protein is CASSPSRETQYF.

This clone appeared many times. The CDR3 end lies 3 residues beyond the end of the read and is filled in from the germline J gene. The rearrangement joins TRBV20-1 to TRBJ1-1; D is unclear. V was trimmed by 2 bases and J by 4 bases, leaving 11 bases between them. Per the germline V gene, CDR1 is DFQATT and CDR2 is SNEGSKA (reference sequence). The CDR3 runs 13 residues. The CDR3 sequence is CSARRIPFTEAFF. The CDR3 bases that were read are TGCAGTGCTAGACGTATTCCTTTCACTGAA.

In this sample, this clone turned up many times. The read ends 3 residues before the CDR3 terminus; that terminus is restored from the germline J gene. This sequence joins TRBV7-8 and TRBJ1-4, with 9 bases identical to TRBD1. The CDR3 is 17 residues long. The ends lost 5 bases at V and 8 bases at J; junction bases unmatched: 15. Germline CDR1 is SGHVS and CDR2 is FQNEAQ. CDR3 amino acids: CASSTRDRVAGDEKLFF. The covered CDR3 bases are TGTGCCAGCAGCACCCGGGACAGGGTGGCGGGAGACGAAAAA. Variable domain in full (rest from reference TRBV7-8 and TRBJ1-4): GAGVSQSPRYKVAKRGQDVALRCDPISGHVSLFWYQQALGQGPEFLTYFQNEAQLDKSGLPSDRFFAERPEGSVSTLKIQRTQQEDSAVYLCASSTRDRVAGDEKLFFGSGTQLSVL.

At least ten counts were recorded for this clone. The read finishes 3 residues shy of the CDR3 end, and the germline J gene is used to complete it. The V and J genes are TRBV11-2 and TRBJ2-7; no definite D call. Trimming cost V 2 bases and J 0 bases, with 5 bases left between them. Germline values: CDR1 SGHAT, CDR2 FQNNGV. CDR3 length: 13 amino acids. CDR3 protein: CASSLSSSYEQYF. Partial CDR3 DNA: TGTGCCAGCAGCTTATCTAGCTCCTACGAG.

This clone has ten or more counts. The DNA ends 3 residues before the CDR3 does, and the rest of the CDR3 is filled in from the germline J gene. The chain joins TRBV19 to TRBJ1-1; no clear D gene. The CDR3 length is 13 residues. Germline CDR1 reads LNHDA; CDR2 reads SQIVND (reference sequence). Trimming pared 8 bases from V and 1 base from J, leaving 11 bases between. Incomplete CDR3 DNA: TGTGCCAGTTCCGAGCCAGGGAACACTGAA. As protein: CASSEPGNTE. The CDR3 reads in full as CASSEPGNTEAFF.

This clone was found many times. With the read ending 3 residues before the CDR3 end, the germline J gene is used to fill in that end. This chain links TRBV4-2 with TRBJ2-6; 12 nucleotides match TRBD1. CDR3 length: 20 residues. J lost 4 bases, V lost 4 bases, and 14 bases had no gene match. Germline CDR1 is LGHNA and CDR2 is YNFKEQ. This CDR3 reads CASSPQYGTGGAGGANVLTF. The part of the CDR3 DNA that was read is TGTGCCAGCAGCCCCCAATACGGGACAGGGGGCGCGGGGGGGGCCAACGTC.

This clone was counted at least ten times. The CDR3 is cut off 3 residues early in the read; its end comes from the germline J gene. This chain connects TRBV19 to TRBJ2-7; D is perhaps TRBD1 (5 bases). Between the trimmed V and J ends, which lost 7 bases and 3 bases, there was a span of 19 bases. CDR1 and CDR2 from the germline V gene are LNHDA and SQIVND (reference sequence). This CDR3 has 15 amino acids. The CDR3 spells CASKVRTHLNYEQYF. The part of the CDR3 DNA that was read is TGTGCCAGTAAGGTCCGGACACACCTTAACTACGAG.

This clone was recorded at least ten times. CDR3 DNA (partial): TGTGCCAGCAGCCAGGTAAATACAGGACAGAACACTGAA. This encodes CASSQVNTGQNTE. The whole CDR3 protein is CASSQVNTGQNTEAFF. The genes are TRBV4-2 and TRBJ1-1, with D possibly being TRBD1 (5 bases). The read is 3 residues too short to cover the CDR3 end, so that end is filled in from the germline J gene. The CDR3 sequence is 16 residues long. V was shortened by 3 bases and J by 1 base, with 15 bases between the two germline ends. CDR1 and CDR2 from the germline V gene are LGHNA and YNFKEQ.

This clone was found many times. The read halts 3 residues ahead of the CDR3 end, with the missing end drawn from the germline J gene. This chain connects TRBV5-6 to TRBJ2-6, with D uncertain. Between the trimmed V and J ends, which lost 0 bases and 2 bases, there was a span of 3 bases. Per germline, CDR1 SGHDT and CDR2 YYEEEE. The CDR3 has 14 amino acids. The covered CDR3 bases are TGTGCCAGCAGCTTGGTCGCTGGGGCCAACGTC. It encodes CASSLVAGANV. The entire CDR3 is CASSLVAGANVLTF.

This clone was counted many times. The read gets to within 3 residues of the CDR3 end, and the germline J gene fills in the rest. This chain connects TRBV13 to TRBJ2-7; TRBD2 matches 7 bases. The V gene end was trimmed by 2 bases and the J gene end by 0 bases; junction bases not matched to a gene: 4. Germline CDR1 and CDR2: PRHDT and FYEKMQ (reference sequence). This CDR3 region has 15 residues. CDR3 loop: CASSLKASGSYEQYF. Incomplete CDR3 DNA: TGTGCCAGCAGCTTAAAGGCTAGCGGCTCCTACGAG.

This clone was seen many times. Sequencing ends 3 residues short of the CDR3 end; the germline J gene provides the rest. The V gene is TRBV20-1, the J gene TRBJ1-2, with 7 bases identical to TRBD1. V shed 5 bases, J shed 6 bases, and the junction held 12 bases outside the gene matches. CDR1 is DFQATT and CDR2 is SNEGSKA in the germline V gene (reference sequence). CDR3 length equals 14 residues. CDR3 loop: CSAEEQGRRNGYTF. The DNA read from the CDR3 is TGCAGTGCTGAGGAACAGGGGAGACGGAATGGC.

In its sample, this clone was seen many times. The missing CDR3 end, 3 residues past where the read stops, is filled in from the germline J gene. The chain recombines TRBV18 with TRBJ1-1; D not certain. CDR1 is KGHSH and CDR2 is LQKENI in the germline V gene. The CDR3 has 14 residues. V lost 2 bases and J 2 bases, leaving 9 bases between the germline ends. The chain's CDR3 is CASSPATPNTEAFF. Incomplete CDR3 DNA: TGTGCCAGCTCACCAGCGACACCAAACACTGAA.

This clone occurred many times. The read terminates 3 residues before the CDR3 end, so the remaining end is supplied by the germline J gene. The rearrangement joins TRBV12-3 or TRBV12-4 to TRBJ2-7; D perhaps matches TRBD2 (5 bases). This CDR3 has 15 residues. V dropped 6 bases and J dropped 4 bases, with 19 bases sitting between them. CDR3 DNA, as far as it was read: TGTGCCAGCAGCCTCGGACTGGGCTCTAATTACGAG. It specifies CASSLGLGSNYE. The whole CDR3 sequence is CASSLGLGSNYEQYF.